The text below deals with one T cell receptor beta chain. Its antigen is not identified. The CDR3 covers 14 residues. Trimming pared 4 bases from V and 10 bases from J, leaving 14 bases between. Germline V gene sequence: CDR1 ENHRY, CDR2 SYGVKD. CDR3 regions of TCR beta were amplified from RNA transcripts. First-round RT-PCR with HTBI primers preceded a second-round multiplex PCR. TCRdb passed the multiplex PCR reads through MiXCR, listing each CDR3 protein once. The sample lists some 1.1 million distinct CDR3 sequences; about 38% were seen once. This entry comes from a study of Graves' ophthalmopathy and Graves' hyperthyroidism. Study outcomes and limitations: The majority of expanded thyroid clonotypes above 0.001 frequency also occurred in blood. Ophthalmopathy progression prediction by the model yielded a sensitivity of more than 60% and a specificity of around 72%.

Included hyperthyroidism patients were aged 18 to 65 and newly diagnosed (under 2 months' duration). Excluded: other autoimmune disease, uncontrolled infection, pregnancy or lactation. The V gene is TRBV10-3, the J gene TRBJ1-6; D gene unclear. Sequenced: peripheral blood or thyroid tissue (not recorded which). The clonotype comes from an adult man with Graves' hyperthyroidism. The CDR3 nucleotides read TGTGCCATCAGTGCCAAGGGTCTCGGGTCACCCCTCCACTTT. This codes for CAISAKGLGSPLHF.